Following are 15 T cell receptor beta chains from one sample sequenced in a study of T cell responses to AZD1222 COVID-19 vaccine (dated by TCRdb to 2020 to 2022). The time point label on this specimen signifies: about 28 days (+/-7) after the second vaccine dose. The library came from the immunoSEQ multiplex PCR assay. The source is immuneACCESS, and TCRdb retained only in-frame sequences with V and J called. Part of the clones is not carried over; for the studies checked, unresolved V genes explain less than half of this, and the remainder is unexplained. This sample is represented by about 150,000 clones; 70% to 90% of them were singletons. In total, the top ten clones hold approximately 5% of the sample. Here the sequenced sample was peripheral blood, taken 28 days after the second AZD1222 dose. The receptors shown here come from an adult who received the AZD1222 COVID-19 vaccine.

The V call is TRBV7-9, the J call TRBJ2-5; tentative D call: TRBD2 (5 bases). Germline values: CDR1 SEHNR, CDR2 FQNEAQ (reference sequence). Trimming pared 5 bases from V and 4 bases from J, leaving 8 bases between. CDR3 length: 12 amino acids. CDR3 sequence reads: CASSGSRETQYF. The CDR3 nucleotides read TGTGCCAGCAGCGGGAGTAGAGAGACCCAGTACTTC.

The chain uses TRBV21-1 and TRBJ1-6. TRBV21-1 is termed a pseudogene. This CDR3 is built from 12 residues. Here the CDR3 DNA reads TGTGCCAGCAGCCGGGTAAATTCACCCCTCCACTTT. This translates into CASSRVNSPLHF.

The chain joins TRBV5-5 to TRBJ2-3; possibly TRBD2 for D (5 bases). The CDR3 length is 15 residues. The germline gives CDR1 SGHKS, CDR2 YYEKEE (reference sequence). V was shortened by 3 bases and J by 0 bases, with 11 bases between the two germline ends. The CDR3 DNA follows: TGTGCCAGCAGCTCAGGCGGGCCGAGCACAGATACGCAGTATTTT. It codes for CASSSGGPSTDTQYF.

The rearrangement links TRBV6-4 to TRBJ2-3; TRBD2 matches at 12 bases. Germline V gene data show CDR1 as MRHNA and CDR2 as SNTAGT. This CDR3 region has 14 residues. V lost 3 bases and J lost 5; bases outside the gene matches: 0. In DNA, the CDR3 is TGTGCCAGCAGTGAGGGACTAGCGGGAGATACGCAGTATTTT. Amino acid sequence: CASSEGLAGDTQYF.

CDR3 sequence: CASTSSVMNTEAFF. CDR3 in DNA: TGTGCCAGTACCAGTTCGGTCATGAACACTGAAGCTTTCTTT. The V call is TRBV2, the J call TRBJ1-1; D uncertain. The V end lost 9 bases, the J end lost 0 bases, and 14 bases lay between the germline ends. The CDR3 is 14 residues long. CDR1 is SNHLY, CDR2 FYNNEI, per germline.

The genes are TRBV4-1 and TRBJ2-1, with 12 bases matching TRBD2. Germline CDR1 reads MGHRA; CDR2 reads YSYEKL. Trimming at V came to 2 bases and at J to 8 bases, leaving 10 bases not matched to a gene. The CDR3 runs 17 residues. CDR3 DNA: TGCGCCAGCAGCCAAATCCCCCTAGCGGGGGGGCCCGATGAGCAGTTCTTC. It yields the protein CASSQIPLAGGPDEQFF.

The chain recombines TRBV7-8 with TRBJ2-3, with D tentatively TRBD2 (6 bases). The CDR3 consists of 16 residues. Germline assignment: CDR1 SGHVS and CDR2 FQNEAQ. Trimming cost V 5 bases and J 1 base, with 16 bases left between them. In nucleotides, the CDR3 is TGTGCCAGCAGCGCCCGAGGAGGGATGGGCACAGATACGCAGTATTTT. The encoded protein is CASSARGGMGTDTQYF.

This sequence joins TRBV4-2 and TRBJ1-1; D remains unclear. V was shortened by 0 bases and J by 11 bases, with 19 bases between the two germline ends. This CDR3 is built from 15 residues. CDR1 LGHNA and CDR2 YNFKEQ come from the germline V gene. The CDR3 is CASSQEAWGNEEAFF. Here the CDR3 DNA reads TGTGCCAGCAGCCAAGAGGCGTGGGGAAATGAAGAGGCTTTCTTT.

This sequence joins TRBV11-3 and TRBJ2-7; maybe TRBD1 (6 bases). This CDR3 region has 14 residues. Germline V gene data show CDR1 as SGHNT and CDR2 as YENEEA. The V and J ends lost 5 bases and 2 bases respectively, with 13 bases between them. The CDR3 DNA is TGTGCCAGCAGCCGAACAACAGGGACCTACGAGCAGTACTTC. It encodes CASSRTTGTYEQYF.

The rearrangement uses TRBV29-1 and TRBJ2-3; tentatively, D is TRBD2 (6 bases). Deletions cut 0 bases from V and 8 bases from J, with 18 bases between. Germline lookup yields CDR1 SQVTM and CDR2 ANQGSEA. The CDR3 runs to 15 residues. The CDR3, as DNA: TGCAGCGTTGAAGATCAAGAGACTCTCGGGGGTACGCAGTATTTT. Translating gives CSVEDQETLGGTQYF.

The chain employs TRBV5-1 and TRBJ1-2, with D hard to call. The germline V gene has CDR1 SGHRS and CDR2 YFSETQ. V was pared by 0 bases and J by 4 bases, with 10 bases between. The CDR3 extends over 14 amino acids. The CDR3 sequence is CASSLDSVGYGYTF. In DNA form, the CDR3 reads TGCGCCAGCAGCTTGGACAGTGTGGGCTATGGCTACACCTTC.

The chain links TRBV3-1 (or the pseudogene TRBV3-2) to TRBJ1-1; no clear D gene. The germline V gene has CDR1 LGHDT and CDR2 YNNKEL (reference sequence). Trimming removed 1 base at V and 1 base at J, with 4 bases between. The CDR3 has 13 residues. The CDR3 region is CASSQGSNTEAFF. The CDR3 nucleotides are TGTGCCAGCAGCCAAGGTTCGAACACTGAAGCTTTCTTT.

This sequence joins TRBV7-2 and TRBJ1-4; D might be TRBD1 (6 bases). The CDR3 consists of 15 residues. Trimming pared 5 bases from V and 5 bases from J, leaving 15 bases between. Germline assignment: CDR1 SGHTA and CDR2 FQGNSA. The CDR3, as DNA: TGTGCCAGCAGCCCCCGGACAGCCCTGAATGAAAAACTGTTTTTT. Translation: CASSPRTALNEKLFF.

This chain connects TRBV6-1 to TRBJ1-5; 7 positions match TRBD1. Unmatched junction bases numbered 11, after V lost 3 bases and J lost 0 bases. This CDR3 spans 18 amino acids. Germline V gene sequence: CDR1 MNHNS, CDR2 SASEGT. CDR3 region: CASSDPLTRGYSNQPQHF. The CDR3 nucleotides read TGTGCCAGCAGTGATCCCTTGACCAGGGGGTATAGCAATCAGCCCCAGCATTTT.

The V and J genes are TRBV15 and TRBJ1-2, with 7 bases lining up with TRBD1. The CDR3 totals 13 residues. The V gene end was trimmed by 3 bases and the J gene end by 8 bases; junction bases not matched to a gene: 6. The germline V gene has CDR1 LNHNV and CDR2 YYDKDF (reference sequence). The CDR3 protein is CATSSDRVDGYTF. CDR3 sequence (DNA): TGTGCCACCAGCAGTGACAGGGTAGACGGCTACACCTTC. Using reference TRBV15 and TRBJ1-2 for the parts outside the CDR3, the full variable domain is DAMVIQNPRYQVTQFGKPVTLSCSQTLNHNVMYWYQQKSSQAPKLLFHYYDKDFNNEADTPDNFQSRRPNTSFCFLDIRSPGLGDTAMYLCATSSDRVDGYTFGSGTRLTVV.